This T cell receptor beta chain originates from a study of blood T cell repertoires in COVID-19 (TCRdb year 2020). Notes on the research overall: Samples covering the acute and convalescent phases of COVID-19 were provided by collaborators in the United States, Italy and Spain. The material from the prospective study consisted of cDNA or gDNA derived from T cells, B-cell-depleted T cells, or PBMCs. The dataset comprised deeply sampled blood TCRbeta repertoires from subjects exposed to, actively infected with, or recovered from COVID-19. The repertoires were made available in a free public database intended to serve as a resource for research on the immune response to SARS-CoV-2. The samples were drawn from the first 160 participants of the ongoing ImmuneRACE study and from 1,254 subjects provided by 6 global collaborators. The sample metadata nearly always contained a de-identified subject ID, COVID-19 status, age in years and sex. Where available, HLA class I and class II types were taken from metadata supplied by the sample provider and were not determined by assay-based typing. Study-level results and caveats: The amount of clinical and demographic metadata varied by source and participant and was provided uncurated.

From the cysteine up to the phenylalanine, the CDR3 has a length of 14 residues. The sequence is cut down to CDR3 DNA, 42 bases in frame from base 1. CDR1 and CDR2 are read off the germline V gene (reference sequence) as LNHDA and SQIVND. The trim is 4 bases for V and 5 bases for J, with a gap of 12 bases between the germline ends. This clone has a handful of counts. Its recognized antigen is unknown. Base qualities are not provided; no much larger clone lies one nucleotide away. At one collaborating source in Seattle, patients were enrolled during active infection and were followed longitudinally through the course of disease. Whole blood was collected in K2EDTA tubes by collaborating institutions according to the institutions' own protocols. Collaborator samples were shipped for TCRbeta analysis as frozen whole blood, isolated PBMCs, or DNA extracted from either sample type. TCRbeta CDR3 regions were amplified from genomic DNA by means of the immunoSEQ Assay, a bias-controlled multiplex PCR. As for the authors' bioinformatics: Within the assay, amplification of reference gene primers was used to estimate how many nucleated cells each sample contained. Sequence reads were collapsed and filtered to measure the absolute abundance of every unique TCRbeta CDR3 rearrangement. Productive Simpson clonality was computed per sample as the square root of Simpson's diversity index over productive rearrangements. Imported from immuneACCESS, the table was reduced by TCRdb to in-frame sequences with V and J called. These copies leave out some clones; in studies compared against another copy, an unresolved V gene accounts for under half, and the cause of the remainder is not known. V, J and clone size were drawn from that table, and D and trimming were deduced from the DNA. The sample data list about 250,000 clones, and approximately 85% of these were observed just once. 0.85% to 1% of the sample is taken by the ten largest.

Sequenced sample: peripheral blood. The chain is made from TRBV19 and TRBJ2-4; tentative D gene TRBD1, with 6 bases matching. The receptor was derived from a human donor with COVID-19, enrolled during active disease. The donor label of this sample is uncertain. The CDR3 corresponds to CASSTGTTENIQYF. The DNA sequence follows: TGTGCCAGTAGTACAGGGACAACTGAAAACATTCAGTACTTC.